The 26 T cell receptor beta chains below all came from one sample that was sequenced in a study of OX40 agonist ivuxolimab in advanced cancers. Using immunoSEQ multiplex PCR, the repertoire was profiled, and TCRdb retains in-frame clones only, with some absent. The sample yields 40,000 to 45,000 clones, 70% to 90% seen once. Sequenced material: CD4+ or CD8+ T cells sorted from blood, taken in a trial of the OX40 agonist ivuxolimab. Source of these receptors: an adult with an advanced solid tumor such as melanoma, head and neck, liver or kidney cancer.

The chain carries TRBV19 and TRBJ1-1; D gene unclear. Germline CDR1 LNHDA, CDR2 SQIVND (reference sequence). The CDR3 has 13 residues. V lost 3 bases and J 6 bases, leaving 11 bases between the germline ends. The CDR3 DNA sequence: TGTGCCAGTAGTATCTTGGGAGGGCCTGAAGCTTTCTTT. The encoded protein is CASSILGGPEAFF.

The V gene is TRBV9, the J gene TRBJ2-3, with D hard to call. V lost 6 bases and J lost 2, with 16 bases in between. The CDR3 spans 15 residues. Germline V gene lookup returns CDR1 SGDLS and CDR2 YYNGEE. CDR3 residues: CASTETASYTDTQYF. Here the CDR3 DNA reads TGTGCCAGCACCGAGACGGCTAGTTACACAGATACGCAGTATTTT.

The table lists this clone with a few counts. This sequence joins TRBV2 and TRBJ1-6; 8 bases match TRBD1. Germline V lookup: CDR1 SNHLY, CDR2 FYNNEI. The length of the CDR3 is 19 residues. J lost 6 bases, V lost 6 bases, and 19 bases had no gene match. CDR3 nucleotides: TGTGCCAGCAGGGCATCCGGGACAGGCCCAATCTTTGTTAATTCACCCCTCCACTTT. It yields the protein CASRASGTGPIFVNSPLHF.

The CDR3 DNA reads TGTGCCAGCAGCGTGGGACAGGGGGATTACAATGAGCAGTTCTTC. Translated: CASSVGQGDYNEQFF. The chain recombines TRBV9 with TRBJ2-1, with TRBD1 matching 11 bases. Per the germline V gene, CDR1 is SGDLS and CDR2 is YYNGEE. This CDR3 is built from 15 residues. V was pared by 2 bases and J by 4 bases, with 2 bases of the junction left unmatched.

The chain has TRBV7-3 and TRBJ2-3, with TRBD2 identical over 7 bases. CDR1 and CDR2 from the germline V gene are SGHTA and FQGTGA. The CDR3 has 15 amino acids. V was pared by 2 bases and J by 2 bases, with 4 bases of the junction left unmatched. Written as DNA, the CDR3 is TGTGCCAGCAGCTTAGGCGGGAGTCACACAGATACGCAGTATTTT. Encoded protein: CASSLGGSHTDTQYF.

The rearrangement joins TRBV4-3 to TRBJ2-7, with 7 bases that match TRBD1. CDR3 length: 17 residues. Germline V gene sequence: CDR1 LGHNA, CDR2 YSLEER. V dropped 1 base and J dropped 1; count of bases not matched to a gene: 10. CDR3 residues: CASSQAHEGAPSYEQYF. The CDR3 DNA reads TGCGCCAGCAGCCAAGCTCACGAGGGGGCACCATCCTACGAGCAGTACTTC.

The V gene is TRBV9, the J gene TRBJ2-7; possibly TRBD2 for D (6 bases). The CDR3 contains 15 residues. Trimming removed 3 bases at V and 2 bases at J, with 15 bases between. From germline, CDR1 is SGDLS and CDR2 YYNGEE. As DNA, the CDR3 is TGTGCCAGCAGCGGCCACCGGGACTCCCCCTACGAGCAGTACTTC. Its protein is CASSGHRDSPYEQYF.

The V call is TRBV15, the J call TRBJ2-7, with D perhaps assigned TRBD1 or TRBD2 (5 bases each). Germline values: CDR1 LNHNV, CDR2 YYDKDF (reference sequence). The CDR3 covers 15 residues. V dropped 5 bases and J dropped 2 bases, with 16 bases sitting between them. In DNA form, the CDR3 reads TGTGCCACCAGCCCTAACCGGGACGCAACCTACGAGCAGTACTTC. This codes for CATSPNRDATYEQYF.

This clone was seen a single time. The chain uses TRBV27 and TRBJ2-7; D might be TRBD1 (6 bases). Germline CDR1 MNHEY, CDR2 SMNVEV (reference sequence). The CDR3 extends over 14 amino acids. V was shortened by 2 bases and J by 3 bases, with 11 bases between the two germline ends. The CDR3 protein is CASSLMDSFYEQYF. CDR3 nucleotides: TGTGCCAGCAGTTTAATGGACAGCTTCTACGAGCAGTACTTC.

Many counts were recorded for this clone. This chain connects TRBV29-1 to TRBJ2-7; tentative D call: TRBD1 (6 bases). This CDR3 region has 15 residues. CDR1 is SQVTM, CDR2 ANQGSEA, per germline. V lost 0 bases, J lost 3 bases, and 15 bases lay in between. CDR3 bases: TGCAGCGTTGAAGATCGGAACAGGGTAGTCTACGAGCAGTACTTC. Protein product: CSVEDRNRVVYEQYF.

V usage is TRBV7-9 and J usage is TRBJ1-6; no clear D. CDR1 and CDR2 from the germline V gene are SEHNR and FQNEAQ (reference sequence). The CDR3 sequence is 12 residues long. V was cut by 0 bases and J by 14 bases, with 8 bases left in between. The CDR3 nucleotides are TGTGCCAGCAGCTTAGCGTCCTATACCCTCCACTTT. It encodes CASSLASYTLHF.

V usage is TRBV4-1 and J usage is TRBJ2-7; the match to TRBD2 covers 11 bases. CDR1 is MGHRA and CDR2 is YSYEKL in the germline V gene. V lost 4 bases and J lost 4; bases outside the gene matches: 15. This CDR3 is built from 18 residues. CDR3 in amino acids: CASSPLILTSGSGYEQYF. CDR3 in DNA: TGCGCCAGCAGCCCGCTGATCTTAACTAGCGGGAGCGGGTACGAGCAGTACTTC.

The chain combines TRBV28 with TRBJ2-1; no clear D gene. Deletions cut 2 bases from V and 9 bases from J, with 11 bases between. The germline CDR1 and CDR2 sequences are MDHEN and SYDVKM. This CDR3 contains 13 residues. CDR3 bases: TGTGCCAGCAGTTTAGCGAGGAAGGGTGAGCAGTTCTTC. Translating it yields CASSLARKGEQFF.

This chain uses TRBV19 with TRBJ2-3; 11 bases map to TRBD2. The CDR3 has 18 residues. Per germline, CDR1 LNHDA and CDR2 SQIVND (reference sequence). After removal of 3 bases from V and 2 bases from J, the junction contained 10 bases not matched to a gene. The CDR3 region has the DNA TGTGCCAGTAGTATCGGTCGTGGGACTAGCGGCCTCACAGATACGCAGTATTTT. Amino acids: CASSIGRGTSGLTDTQYF.

This chain connects TRBV18 to TRBJ2-1, with D perhaps matching TRBD1 or TRBD2 (5 bases each). The V end lost 3 bases, the J end lost 3 bases, and 15 bases lay between the germline ends. The germline CDR1 and CDR2 sequences are KGHSH and LQKENI. The CDR3 is 16 amino acids. CDR3 sequence: CASSPMRGRHYNEQFF. The CDR3 DNA is TGTGCCAGCTCACCCATGAGGGGAAGGCACTACAATGAGCAGTTCTTC.

The gene calls are TRBV2 and TRBJ2-2; the D gene could be TRBD1 or TRBD2 (5 bases each). Per germline, CDR1 SNHLY and CDR2 FYNNEI. The CDR3 length is 14 residues. V lost 11 bases and J 8 bases, leaving 21 bases between the germline ends. The CDR3 spells CACEGTTAAGELFF. The DNA of the CDR3 is TGTGCCTGCGAAGGGACCACGGCCGCTGGGGAGCTGTTTTTT.

The chain carries TRBV2 and TRBJ1-4; D might be TRBD1 (5 bases). Trimming removed 5 bases from V and 0 bases from J, with 10 bases in between. CDR3 length: 15 residues. Germline V gene sequence: CDR1 SNHLY, CDR2 FYNNEI. The CDR3 reads CASSQDTSTNEKLFF. The CDR3 region has the DNA TGTGCCAGCAGTCAGGACACTTCAACTAATGAAAAACTGTTTTTT.

This chain links TRBV5-6 with TRBJ1-2; no firm D call. This CDR3 is built from 11 residues. The germline V gene has CDR1 SGHDT and CDR2 YYEEEE. V lost 3 bases and J 4 bases, leaving 4 bases between the germline ends. The DNA for the CDR3 is TGTGCCAGCAGCTACCTCTATGGCTACACCTTC. Protein product: CASSYLYGYTF. The full variable domain, its missing parts supplied by reference TRBV5-6 and TRBJ1-2, is DAGVTQSPTHLIKTRGQQVTLRCSPKSGHDTVSWYQQALGQGPQFIFQYYEEEERQRGNFPDRFSGHQFPNYSSELNVNALLLGDSALYLCASSYLYGYTFGSGTRLTVV.

The chain has TRBV6-5 and TRBJ2-7; D gene unclear. The ends were cut back, 2 bases at V and 0 bases at J, with 5 bases in the middle. This CDR3 has 13 amino acids. Germline CDR1 and CDR2: MNHEY and SVGAGI. CDR3: CASSYGNSYEQYF. The DNA for the CDR3 is TGTGCCAGCAGTTACGGGAACTCCTACGAGCAGTACTTC.

The V gene is TRBV9, the J gene TRBJ1-4; D gene unclear. V dropped 3 bases and J dropped 8 bases, with 14 bases sitting between them. This CDR3 spans 14 amino acids. Germline V gene lookup returns CDR1 SGDLS and CDR2 YYNGEE. DNA of the CDR3: TGTGCCAGCAGCGCCGGCTTGGTCCGGGAAAAACTGTTTTTT. It encodes CASSAGLVREKLFF.

The J gene is TRBJ2-7, the V gene TRBV2, with D maybe TRBD2 (5 bases). Germline V CDR1 and CDR2: SNHLY, FYNNEI. Deletions cut 8 bases from V and 0 bases from J, with 11 bases between. This CDR3 contains 13 residues. The CDR3 DNA follows: TGTGCCAGCGGGTGGGGAGACTCCTACGAGCAGTACTTC. Protein product: CASGWGDSYEQYF.

This clone was observed a few times. The chain couples TRBV5-1 to TRBJ1-1, with no clear D. Germline CDR1 reads SGHRS; CDR2 reads YFSETQ. The CDR3 is 11 residues long. The V end was cut by 3 bases, the J end by 5 bases, with 5 bases between. The CDR3 sequence is CASSYSTEAFF. CDR3 in DNA: TGCGCCAGCAGCTATTCGACTGAAGCTTTCTTT.

This chain joins TRBV4-1 and TRBJ1-5, with D tentatively TRBD1 (5 bases). This CDR3 region has 16 residues. Trimming cost V 3 bases and J 3 bases, with 15 bases left between them. Germline-derived CDR1 and CDR2 are MGHRA and YSYEKL. This chain's CDR3 is CASSQVIQEFNQPQHF. The CDR3 bases are TGCGCCAGCAGCCAGGTGATACAGGAGTTCAATCAGCCCCAGCATTTT.

A few counts support this clone. J is TRBJ1-6 and V is TRBV5-6; possible D gene TRBD1, 6 bases. Germline CDR1 reads SGHDT; CDR2 reads YYEEEE. The CDR3 has 17 residues. V was clipped by 4 bases and J by 5 bases, with 19 bases between them. DNA of the CDR3: TGTGCCAGCAGCGCCGAGGGGAGGGGGTTTAATAATTCACCCCTCCACTTT. The encoded protein is CASSAEGRGFNNSPLHF.

This clone was detected once. The chain links TRBV7-6 to TRBJ1-2, with 7 bases that match TRBD1. V was pared by 5 bases and J by 5 bases, with 11 bases of the junction left unmatched. CDR1 is SGHVS and CDR2 is FNYEAQ in the germline V gene. There are 15 residues in the CDR3. This CDR3 reads CASSPQGSRGYGYTF. The CDR3 nucleotides are TGTGCCAGCAGCCCTCAAGGGTCCAGGGGGTATGGCTACACCTTC. Complete variable domain (other parts from reference TRBV7-6 and TRBJ1-2): GAGVSQSPRYKVTKRGQDVALRCDPISGHVSLYWYRQALGQGPEFLTYFNYEAQQDKSGLPNDRFSAERPEGSISTLTIQRTEQRDSAMYRCASSPQGSRGYGYTFGSGTRLTVV.

The chain has TRBV7-2 and TRBJ1-1; tentatively, D is TRBD1 (6 bases). This CDR3 spans 17 amino acids. Germline assignment: CDR1 SGHTA and CDR2 FQGNSA. Trimming shortened V by 4 bases and J by 0 bases, and 18 bases separated the two germline ends. Here the CDR3 DNA reads TGTGCCAGCAGCTCCAGAGGGGGGCGCGCCATGAACACTGAAGCTTTCTTT. It encodes CASSSRGGRAMNTEAFF.